This T cell receptor beta chain was documented in a study of blood T cells in healthy people across ages. The sample holds many counts of this clonotype. This CDR3 region has 14 residues. Trimming took 6 bases from V and 0 from J, leaving 11 bases between them. Germline CDR1 and CDR2: MNHEY and SMNVEV (reference sequence). Through a sample-barcoded 5' primer and a J-beta primer mix, a second PCR was run for roughly 7 to 12 cycles. TCRdb used MiXCR to reprocess the 5' RACE reads, holding one entry per CDR3 protein. The sample includes hundreds of thousands of distinct CDR3 sequences, about 30% of them seen just once.

The chain has TRBV27 and TRBJ1-2, with D unclear. Sample: blood. The receptor comes from a woman aged 80 or over in good health. DNA of the CDR3: TGTGCCAGCAGCTCCGACTGGACTAACTATGGCTACACCTTC. Residues: CASSSDWTNYGYTF.